These 17 T cell receptor beta chains originate from one sample sequenced in a study of Ad26.COV2.S vaccination and SARS-CoV-2 variants. The treatment is: about 20 received Ad26.COV2.S at low or high dose, single or two shots; five or six received placebo; per-sample allocation not given. After the first vaccine or placebo injection, samples were drawn on day 63. TCRdb's copy holds only in-frame clones and misses some; the assay was immunoSEQ multiplex PCR. The sample yields 240,000 or so clones, around 87% seen once. The sample was peripheral blood, taken in a trial of Ad26.COV2.S vaccine versus placebo. The receptors stem from a person between 18 and 59 years old who received the Ad26.COV2.S COVID-19 vaccine or a placebo.

There are a few counts of this clone. The gene calls are TRBV7-2 and TRBJ1-5; no clear D gene. The V end was cut by 5 bases, the J end by 0 bases, with 11 bases between. Germline V gives CDR1 SGHTA, CDR2 FQGNSA. This CDR3 is built from 15 residues. The chain's CDR3 is CASSQEGYSNQPQHF. In nucleotides, the CDR3 is TGTGCCAGCAGCCAGGAGGGATATAGCAATCAGCCCCAGCATTTT.

This clone appeared a few times. This chain connects TRBV19 to TRBJ1-5, with D tentatively TRBD1 (6 bases). Germline CDR1 reads LNHDA; CDR2 reads SQIVND (reference sequence). V lost 7 bases to trimming and J lost 0 bases, with 16 bases between them. The CDR3 totals 16 residues. CDR3 in DNA: TGTGCCAGTACGGCGGGGGGCTCTTATAGCAATCAGCCCCAGCATTTT. Its translation: CASTAGGSYSNQPQHF.

The chain employs TRBV24-1 and TRBJ2-1; D is perhaps TRBD2 (5 bases). Trimming cost V 6 bases and J 10 bases, with 18 bases left between them. CDR1 and CDR2 (germline): KGHDR, SFDVKD. This CDR3 has 14 residues. CDR3 amino acids: CATSPPWPGNEQFF. The DNA of the CDR3 is TGTGCCACCAGTCCACCCTGGCCGGGGAACGAGCAGTTCTTC.

The gene calls are TRBV24-1 and TRBJ1-2; the D gene is possibly TRBD1 (5 bases). V dropped 4 bases and J dropped 7 bases, with 15 bases sitting between them. Germline V CDR1 and CDR2: KGHDR, SFDVKD. This CDR3 is built from 14 residues. CDR3 sequence reads: CATSDPGGVGGYTF. DNA for the CDR3: TGTGCCACCAGTGACCCCGGGGGGGTTGGTGGCTACACCTTC.

J is TRBJ1-1 and V is TRBV10-3; 9 bases fit TRBD1. This CDR3 is 14 amino acids long. Germline CDR1 ENHRY, CDR2 SYGVKD. V lost 4 bases, J lost 4 bases, and 4 bases stayed unmatched. This chain's CDR3 is CAISGGQGSTEAFF. The CDR3 DNA follows: TGTGCCATCAGTGGTGGACAGGGGAGCACTGAAGCTTTCTTT.

This chain uses TRBV11-1 with TRBJ2-7; possibly TRBD2 for D (5 bases). Germline V gene lookup returns CDR1 SGHAT and CDR2 FQDESV (reference sequence). V lost 1 base to trimming and J lost 3 bases, with 16 bases between them. The CDR3 consists of 16 residues. CDR3 bases: TGTGCCAGCAGCTTAGGAGGGCAGCTTATATTCTACGAGCAGTACTTC. It encodes CASSLGGQLIFYEQYF.

CDR3 DNA sequence: TGCGCCAGCAGCCAAGACGGCGCGAGCTCTGGAAACACCATATATTTT. Translating it yields CASSQDGASSGNTIYF. The chain employs TRBV4-3 and TRBJ1-3; D is uncertain. The V end lost 0 bases, the J end lost 0 bases, and 9 bases lay between the germline ends. This CDR3 has 16 amino acids. Germline lookup yields CDR1 LGHNA and CDR2 YSLEER.

The J gene is TRBJ2-6, the V gene TRBV10-3, with 10 bases identical to TRBD1. With V trimmed by 6 bases and J by 3 bases, 5 bases remained unmatched. CDR1 and CDR2 from the germline V gene are ENHRY and SYGVKD. This CDR3 spans 16 amino acids. DNA of the CDR3: TGTGCCATCAGGACAGGGGGCGCGTATGGGGCCAACGTCCTGACTTTC. Translated: CAIRTGGAYGANVLTF.

The genes are TRBV6-2 or TRBV6-3 and TRBJ1-1; D unresolved. CDR1 MNHEY and CDR2 SVGEGT come from the germline V gene. CDR3 size: 13 residues. Trimming removed 4 bases from V and 6 bases from J, with 12 bases in between. CDR3 sequence reads: CASSFPRTAEAFF. CDR3 DNA: TGTGCCAGCAGTTTCCCTCGGACCGCTGAAGCTTTCTTT.

The chain carries TRBV6-2 or TRBV6-3 and TRBJ2-1; 10 bases align to TRBD2. CDR1 and CDR2 from the germline V gene are MNHEY and SVGEGT. J gave up 6 bases and V 4 bases, and 12 bases lay outside the gene matches. The CDR3 extends over 17 amino acids. The CDR3 DNA reads as TGTGCCAGCAGTTTCCCCATAGCGGGGGGATACGTCAATGAGCAGTTCTTC. Protein product: CASSFPIAGGYVNEQFF.

The rearrangement links TRBV11-2 to TRBJ1-2; D is perhaps TRBD1 (6 bases). The CDR3 has 17 residues. CDR1 and CDR2 (germline): SGHAT, FQNNGV. V was clipped by 1 base and J by 4 bases, with 19 bases between them. The CDR3 spells CASSLVRGGGPSYGYTF. DNA of the CDR3: TGTGCCAGCAGCTTAGTCAGAGGTGGGGGCCCTAGCTATGGCTACACCTTC.

The chain has TRBV6-5 and TRBJ2-1; TRBD1 agrees at 7 bases. The CDR3 runs 11 residues. Germline V gene lookup returns CDR1 MNHEY and CDR2 SVGAGI. With 6 bases clipped from V and 10 bases from J, the junction kept 3 bases outside the gene matches. The DNA of the CDR3 is TGTGCCAGCAGGGAGACAGGGGAGCAGTTCTTC. This encodes CASRETGEQFF.

V gene TRBV12-3 or TRBV12-4 combines with J gene TRBJ1-4; D is perhaps TRBD1 (5 bases). CDR3 size: 13 residues. V was pared by 5 bases and J by 7 bases, with 11 bases between. The CDR3 DNA reads as TGTGCCAGCAGTGTACTAAGGGGTGAAAAACTGTTTTTT. It is translated as CASSVLRGEKLFF.

The rearrangement links TRBV6-2 or TRBV6-3 to TRBJ1-3; possible D gene TRBD1, 5 bases. The germline V gene has CDR1 MNHEY and CDR2 SVGEGT. CDR3 length: 15 residues. Trimming removed 2 bases from V and 0 bases from J, with 8 bases in between. For the CDR3, the DNA is TGTGCCAGCAGTTACCAGGGCTCCTCTGGAAACACCATATATTTT. Protein product: CASSYQGSSGNTIYF.

V and J are TRBV7-2 and TRBJ2-3, with 8 bases identical to TRBD1. Germline CDR1 is SGHTA and CDR2 is FQGNSA. J lost 2 bases, V lost 2 bases, and 3 bases had no gene match. This CDR3 is 15 amino acids long. CDR3 DNA sequence: TGTGCCAGCAGCTTACAGGGGGCGCTCACAGATACGCAGTATTTT. Its protein product is CASSLQGALTDTQYF.

The gene calls are TRBV14 and TRBJ2-3; 11 nucleotides match TRBD1. This CDR3 is built from 14 residues. CDR1 is SGHDN and CDR2 is FVKESK in the germline V gene. Trimming removed 4 bases from V and 12 bases from J; junction bases left unmatched: 9. The CDR3 loop reads CASSRPGQGGFQYF. The CDR3 DNA reads TGTGCCAGCAGCCGTCCGGGACAGGGGGGTTTTCAGTATTTT. Supplemented by reference TRBV14 and TRBJ2-3, the full variable domain reads EAGVTQFPSHSVIEKGQTVTLRCDPISGHDNLYWYRRVMGKEIKFLLHFVKESKQDESGMPNNRFLAERTGGTYSTLKVQPAELEDSGVYFCASSRPGQGGFQYFGPGTRLTVL.

This chain uses TRBV15 with TRBJ2-1; 7 bases are a match to TRBD2. J was trimmed by 6 bases and V by 0 bases; bases with no gene match: 11. This CDR3 is built from 17 residues. Germline CDR1 is LNHNV and CDR2 is YYDKDF (reference sequence). The chain's CDR3 is CATSRDQAGTTSNEQFF. The CDR3 DNA follows: TGTGCCACCAGCAGAGATCAGGCTGGGACTACTTCCAATGAGCAGTTCTTC.